This T cell receptor (beta chain) comes out of a study of regulatory T cells in long-lasting Graves disease. Study findings and constraints: Persistent disease favored TRBV28, TRBJ1-2 and TRBJ2-5.

As concerns this clonotype: Antigen: not known.

CDR3 length equals 14 residues. V was clipped by 9 bases and J by 2 bases, with 15 bases between them. Germline V gene lookup returns CDR1 MDHEN and CDR2 SYDVKM. Library construction for TCR beta used iRepertoire HTBI primers and Arm-PCR of CDR3 regions. Each CDR3 protein is one row after TCRdb ran MiXCR on the multiplex PCR reads. The sample records 600,000 to 650,000 distinct CDR3 sequences, 16% being singletons. The time point here: newly diagnosed GD, antithyroid drugs for less than 3 months. From RNA extracted from PBMCs, the TCR library was made. The same specimen was also included in a second study, on T cells in Graves' hyperthyroidism and ophthalmopathy. That work contributes: The patients, who ranged from 18 to 65 in age, presented with newly diagnosed hyperthyroidism lasting under 2 months. Primed by the HTBI set, a first-round RT-PCR was run on the TCR CDR3. Onset of ophthalmopathy came a median 6.5 months after the model predicted it.

This TCR was sampled from a woman aged 30 to 39 with Graves disease. The material sequenced was peripheral blood mononuclear cells (PBMCs), taken at new diagnosis, from a patient treated with antithyroid drugs. This chain joins TRBV28 and TRBJ2-3; a weak D match, TRBD1 (6 bases). The CDR3 bases are TGTGCCAGTAGTATAGGGGGATACACAGATACGCAGTATTTT. Encoded protein: CASSIGGYTDTQYF.